This T cell receptor beta chain originates from a study of blood T cell repertoires in COVID-19. Seattle enrolled patients during active infection and tracked them longitudinally. CDR1 and CDR2 (germline): SGDLS, YYNGEE. There are 12 residues in the CDR3. The ends were cut back, 3 bases at V and 2 bases at J, with 5 bases in the middle. Profiled with immunoSEQ multiplex PCR; TCRdb holds only in-frame clones, not every one. The sample has over 450,000 clones; roughly 89% are singletons. Regarding this clone: This CDR3 is also generated by other DNA sequences in the sample.

The chain is built from TRBV9 and TRBJ1-1; D is ambiguous. Sequences were obtained from peripheral blood. The receptor comes from a woman between 45 and 65 years old with COVID-19, enrolled during active disease. The CDR3, as DNA: TGTGCCAGCAGCGCAGGTAACACTGAAGCTTTCTTT. It specifies CASSAGNTEAFF.